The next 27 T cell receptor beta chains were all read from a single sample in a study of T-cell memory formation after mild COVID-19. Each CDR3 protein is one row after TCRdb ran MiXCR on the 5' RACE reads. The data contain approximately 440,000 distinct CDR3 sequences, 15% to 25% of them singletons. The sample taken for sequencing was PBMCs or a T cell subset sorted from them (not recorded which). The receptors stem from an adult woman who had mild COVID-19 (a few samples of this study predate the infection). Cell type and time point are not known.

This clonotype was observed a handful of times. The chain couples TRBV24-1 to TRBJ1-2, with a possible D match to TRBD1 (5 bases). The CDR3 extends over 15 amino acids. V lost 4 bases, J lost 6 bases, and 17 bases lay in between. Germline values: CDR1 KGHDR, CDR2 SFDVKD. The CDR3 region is CATSDRGQGLDGYTF. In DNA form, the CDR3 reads TGTGCCACCAGTGACCGCGGGCAGGGTTTAGATGGCTACACCTTC.

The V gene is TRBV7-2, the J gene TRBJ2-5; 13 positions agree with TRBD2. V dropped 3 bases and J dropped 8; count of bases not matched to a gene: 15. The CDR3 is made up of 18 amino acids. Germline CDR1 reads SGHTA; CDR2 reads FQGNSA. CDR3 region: CASSFGLAGVFQVDTQYF. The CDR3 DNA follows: TGTGCCAGCAGCTTCGGACTAGCGGGGGTGTTTCAAGTAGACACCCAGTACTTC.

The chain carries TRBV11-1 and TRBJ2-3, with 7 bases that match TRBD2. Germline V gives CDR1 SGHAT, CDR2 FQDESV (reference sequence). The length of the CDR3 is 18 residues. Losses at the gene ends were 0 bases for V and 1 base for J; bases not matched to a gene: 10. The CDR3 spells CASSLAPLAEGRTDTQYF. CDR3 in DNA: TGTGCCAGCAGCTTAGCGCCCCTAGCGGAGGGTCGCACAGATACGCAGTATTTT.

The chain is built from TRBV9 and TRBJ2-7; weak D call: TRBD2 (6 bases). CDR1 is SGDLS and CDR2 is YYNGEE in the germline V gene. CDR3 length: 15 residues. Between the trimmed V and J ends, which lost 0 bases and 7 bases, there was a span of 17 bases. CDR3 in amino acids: CASSVGGGTGWEQYF. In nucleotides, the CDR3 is TGTGCCAGCAGCGTAGGTGGGGGGACGGGATGGGAGCAGTACTTC. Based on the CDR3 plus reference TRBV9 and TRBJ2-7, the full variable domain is DSGVTQTPKHLITATGQRVTLRCSPRSGDLSVYWYQQSLDQGLQFLIQYYNGEERAKGNILERFSAQQFPDLHSELNLSSLELGDSALYFCASSVGGGTGWEQYFGPGTRLTVT.

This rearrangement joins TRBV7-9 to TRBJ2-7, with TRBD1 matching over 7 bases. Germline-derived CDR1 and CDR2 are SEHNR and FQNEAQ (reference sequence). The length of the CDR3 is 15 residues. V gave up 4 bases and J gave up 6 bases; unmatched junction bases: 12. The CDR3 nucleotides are TGTGCCAGCAGCTCTCTGACAGGGATAAGCGCCGAGCAGTACTTC. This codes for CASSSLTGISAEQYF.

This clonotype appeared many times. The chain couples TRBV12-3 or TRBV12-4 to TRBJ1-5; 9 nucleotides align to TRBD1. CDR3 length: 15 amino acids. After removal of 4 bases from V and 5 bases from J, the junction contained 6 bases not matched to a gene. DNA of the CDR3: TGTGCCAGCAGTTCGGGACAGGGAAAGGATCAGCCCCAGCATTTT. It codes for CASSSGQGKDQPQHF.

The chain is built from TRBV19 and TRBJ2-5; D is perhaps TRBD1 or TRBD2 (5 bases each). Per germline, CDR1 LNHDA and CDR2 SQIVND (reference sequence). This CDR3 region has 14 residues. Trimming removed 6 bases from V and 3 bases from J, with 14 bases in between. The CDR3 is CASRPTGRKETQYF. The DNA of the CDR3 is TGTGCCAGTAGGCCCACGGGGCGGAAAGAGACCCAGTACTTC.

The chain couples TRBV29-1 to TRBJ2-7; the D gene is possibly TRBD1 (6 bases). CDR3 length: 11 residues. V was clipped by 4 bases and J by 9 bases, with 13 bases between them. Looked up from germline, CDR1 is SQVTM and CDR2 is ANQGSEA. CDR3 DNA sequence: TGCAGCGTTGGGGTCGACAGGACGCAGTACTTC. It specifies CSVGVDRTQYF.

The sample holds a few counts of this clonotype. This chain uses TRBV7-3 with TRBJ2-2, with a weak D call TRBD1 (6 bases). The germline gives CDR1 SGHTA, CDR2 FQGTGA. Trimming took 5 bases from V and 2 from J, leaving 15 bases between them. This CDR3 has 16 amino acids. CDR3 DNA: TGTGCCAGCAGCCCACCCGGACAGCTAAACACCGGGGAGCTGTTTTTT. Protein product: CASSPPGQLNTGELFF.

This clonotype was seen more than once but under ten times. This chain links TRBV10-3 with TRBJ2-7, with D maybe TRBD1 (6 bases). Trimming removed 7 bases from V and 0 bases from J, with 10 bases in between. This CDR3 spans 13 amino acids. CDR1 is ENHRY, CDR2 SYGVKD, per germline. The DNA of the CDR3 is TGTGCCATCACCCAGGGGATCTCCTACGAGCAGTACTTC. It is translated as CAITQGISYEQYF.

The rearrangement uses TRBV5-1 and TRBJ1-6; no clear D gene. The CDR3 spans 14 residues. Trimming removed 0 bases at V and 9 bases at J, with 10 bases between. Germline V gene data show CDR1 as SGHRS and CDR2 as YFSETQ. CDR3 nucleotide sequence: TGCGCCAGCAGCTTGGTAACGGGCGGTTCACCCCTCCACTTT. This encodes CASSLVTGGSPLHF.

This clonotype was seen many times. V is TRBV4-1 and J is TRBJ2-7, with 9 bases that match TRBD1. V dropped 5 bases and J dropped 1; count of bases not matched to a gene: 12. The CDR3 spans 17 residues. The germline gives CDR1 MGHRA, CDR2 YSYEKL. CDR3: CASSLNRLDRGSYEQYF. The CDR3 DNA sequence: TGCGCCAGCAGCTTAAACCGGCTGGACAGGGGTTCCTACGAGCAGTACTTC.

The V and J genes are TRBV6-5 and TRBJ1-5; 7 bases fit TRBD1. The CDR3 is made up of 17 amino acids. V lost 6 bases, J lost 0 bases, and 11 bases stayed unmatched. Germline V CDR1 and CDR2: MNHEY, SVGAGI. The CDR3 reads CASRPGFGTASNQPQHF. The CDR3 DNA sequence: TGTGCCAGCAGGCCAGGATTTGGGACAGCTAGCAATCAGCCCCAGCATTTT.

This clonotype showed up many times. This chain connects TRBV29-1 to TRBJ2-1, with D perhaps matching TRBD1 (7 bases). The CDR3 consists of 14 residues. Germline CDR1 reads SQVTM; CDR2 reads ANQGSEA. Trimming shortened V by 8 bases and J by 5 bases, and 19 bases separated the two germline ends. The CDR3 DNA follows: TGCAGCTCCCGCCAGGGGGGCCGGAACAATGAGCAGTTCTTC. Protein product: CSSRQGGRNNEQFF.

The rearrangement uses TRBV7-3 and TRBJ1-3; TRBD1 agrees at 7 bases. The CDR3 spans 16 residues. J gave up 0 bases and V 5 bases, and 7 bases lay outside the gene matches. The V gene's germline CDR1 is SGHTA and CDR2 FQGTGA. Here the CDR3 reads CASSLGQAASGNTIYF. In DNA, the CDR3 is TGTGCCAGCAGCCTAGGACAGGCCGCCTCTGGAAACACCATATATTTT.

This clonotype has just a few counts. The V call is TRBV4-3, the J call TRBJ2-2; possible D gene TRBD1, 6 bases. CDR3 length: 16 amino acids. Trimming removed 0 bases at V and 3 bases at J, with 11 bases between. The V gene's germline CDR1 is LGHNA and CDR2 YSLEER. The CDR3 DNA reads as TGCGCCAGCAGCCAAGAAACCGGACAGTACACCGGGGAGCTGTTTTTT. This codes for CASSQETGQYTGELFF.

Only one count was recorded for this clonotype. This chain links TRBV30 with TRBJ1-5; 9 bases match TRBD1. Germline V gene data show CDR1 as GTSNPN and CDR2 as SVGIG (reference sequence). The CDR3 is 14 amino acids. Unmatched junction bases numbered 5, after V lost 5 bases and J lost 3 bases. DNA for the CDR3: TGTGCCTGGTCACAGGGGGCCGACAATCAGCCCCAGCATTTT. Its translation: CAWSQGADNQPQHF.

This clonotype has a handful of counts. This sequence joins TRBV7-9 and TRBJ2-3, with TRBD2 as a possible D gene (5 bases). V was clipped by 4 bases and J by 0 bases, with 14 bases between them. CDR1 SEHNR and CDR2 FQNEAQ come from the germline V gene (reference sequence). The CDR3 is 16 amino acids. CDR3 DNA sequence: TGTGCCAGCAGCTCCAGCGGTTCAACAAGCACAGATACGCAGTATTTT. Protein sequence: CASSSSGSTSTDTQYF. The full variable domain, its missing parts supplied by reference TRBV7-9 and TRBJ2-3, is DTGVSQNPRHKITKRGQNVTFRCDPISEHNRLYWYRQTLGQGPEFLTYFQNEAQLEKSRLLSDRFSAERPKGSFSTLEIQRTEQGDSAMYLCASSSSGSTSTDTQYFGPGTRLTVL.

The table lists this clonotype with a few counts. CDR3 coding DNA: TGCAGTGCTAGCGATTCGGTAGCGGGAACAGTTGAGCAGTTCTTC. This translates into CSASDSVAGTVEQFF. The chain has TRBV20-1 and TRBJ2-1; 8 bases are shared with TRBD2. Germline V gene lookup returns CDR1 DFQATT and CDR2 SNEGSKA (reference sequence). Germline trimming cut 3 bases from V and 9 bases from J; bases unmatched to any gene: 13. The CDR3 spans 15 residues.

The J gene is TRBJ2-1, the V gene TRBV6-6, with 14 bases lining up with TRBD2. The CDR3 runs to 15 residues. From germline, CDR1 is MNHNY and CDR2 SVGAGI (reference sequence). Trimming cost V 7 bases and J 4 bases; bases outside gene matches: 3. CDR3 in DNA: TGTGCCAGCACGCGACTAGCGGGGGGGTACAATGAGCAGTTCTTC. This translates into CASTRLAGGYNEQFF.

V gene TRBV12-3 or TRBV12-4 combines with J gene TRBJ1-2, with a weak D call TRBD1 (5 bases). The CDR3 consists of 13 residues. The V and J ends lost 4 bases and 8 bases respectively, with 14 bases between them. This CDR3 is CASSSPGTSGYTF. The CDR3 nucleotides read TGTGCCAGCAGTTCCCCCGGGACTAGCGGCTACACCTTC.

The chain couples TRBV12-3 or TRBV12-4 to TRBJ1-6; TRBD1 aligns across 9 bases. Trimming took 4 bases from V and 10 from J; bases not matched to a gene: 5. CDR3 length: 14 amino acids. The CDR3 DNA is TGTGCCAGCAGTTCGGGACAGGGACTCTCACCCCTCCACTTT. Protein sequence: CASSSGQGLSPLHF.

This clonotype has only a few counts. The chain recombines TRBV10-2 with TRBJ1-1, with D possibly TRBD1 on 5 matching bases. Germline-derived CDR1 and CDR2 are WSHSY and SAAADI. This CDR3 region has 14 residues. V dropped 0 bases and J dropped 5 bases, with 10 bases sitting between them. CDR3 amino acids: CASSESRGVTEAFF. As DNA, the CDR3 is TGCGCCAGCAGTGAGTCGCGGGGGGTGACTGAAGCTTTCTTT.

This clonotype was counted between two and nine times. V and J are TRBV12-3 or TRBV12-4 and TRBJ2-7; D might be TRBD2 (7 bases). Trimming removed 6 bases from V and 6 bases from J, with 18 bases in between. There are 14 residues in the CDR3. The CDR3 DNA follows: TGTGCCAGCAGCCCGGGGGGCGGGTCGGCCGAGCAGTACTTC. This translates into CASSPGGGSAEQYF.

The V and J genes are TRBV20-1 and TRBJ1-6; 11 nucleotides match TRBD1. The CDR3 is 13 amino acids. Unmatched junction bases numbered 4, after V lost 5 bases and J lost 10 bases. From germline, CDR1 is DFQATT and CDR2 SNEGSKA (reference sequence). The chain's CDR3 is CSAGDRGWSPLHF. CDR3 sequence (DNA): TGCAGTGCTGGGGACAGGGGGTGGTCACCCCTCCACTTT.

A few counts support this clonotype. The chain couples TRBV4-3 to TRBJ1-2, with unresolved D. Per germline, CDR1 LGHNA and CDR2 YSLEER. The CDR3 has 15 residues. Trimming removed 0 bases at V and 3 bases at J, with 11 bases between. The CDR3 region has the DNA TGCGCCAGCAGCCAAGATCGACGCCCTGACTATGGCTACACCTTC. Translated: CASSQDRRPDYGYTF.

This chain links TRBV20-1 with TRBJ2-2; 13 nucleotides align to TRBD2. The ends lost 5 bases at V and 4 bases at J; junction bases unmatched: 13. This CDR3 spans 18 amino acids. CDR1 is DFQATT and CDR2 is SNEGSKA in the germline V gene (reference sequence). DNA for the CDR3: TGCAGTGCTCCTTGGACTAGCGGGAGAGATAGGGTCACCGGGGAGCTGTTTTTT. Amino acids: CSAPWTSGRDRVTGELFF.